This T cell receptor (beta chain) originates from a study of shared T cell receptors in the human thymus. Some clones are missing from TCRdb's copy, which holds only in-frame ones; the method was immunoSEQ multiplex PCR. The sample holds hundreds of thousands of clones; about 90% are singletons and the top ten take roughly 0.0086%. Germline V gene sequence: CDR1 LNHNV, CDR2 YYDKDF (reference sequence). The CDR3 is 17 residues long. V dropped 0 bases and J dropped 3 bases, with 18 bases sitting between them. This sample was also put to use in a study of human thymus T cells.

The sequenced material came from thymocytes. The rearrangement links TRBV15 to TRBJ2-7, with no clear D. This TCR was sampled from a boy less than two years old with a congenital heart defect. The CDR3 reads CATSRDRSRPVDYEQYF. CDR3 DNA sequence: TGTGCCACCAGCAGAGATCGTAGCAGACCAGTAGACTACGAGCAGTACTTC.